This T cell receptor beta chain emerged from a study of cytomegalovirus exposure and HLA in healthy donors. Use of 60 Vbeta and 13 Jbeta primers characterized the PCR. Sequencing was performed with immunoSEQ multiplex PCR; in TCRdb, only in-frame clones are kept and a portion is missing. This sample carries over 35,000 clones, roughly half of them seen once, and the ten largest clones take 9% to 14%. This CDR3 has 17 residues. With 5 bases clipped from V and 7 bases from J, the junction kept 16 bases outside the gene matches. Germline V gene sequence: CDR1 SGHAT, CDR2 FQNNGV. This clone turned up a few times.

The source of this sequence is a human donor in good health. The rearrangement joins TRBV11-2 to TRBJ2-1; 8 nucleotides align to TRBD1. Sequencing used PBMCs. CDR3 sequence (DNA): TGTGCCAGCAGCACCGGACAGGGAGTACCTGGGATGAATGAGCAGTTCTTC. Encoded protein: CASSTGQGVPGMNEQFF.